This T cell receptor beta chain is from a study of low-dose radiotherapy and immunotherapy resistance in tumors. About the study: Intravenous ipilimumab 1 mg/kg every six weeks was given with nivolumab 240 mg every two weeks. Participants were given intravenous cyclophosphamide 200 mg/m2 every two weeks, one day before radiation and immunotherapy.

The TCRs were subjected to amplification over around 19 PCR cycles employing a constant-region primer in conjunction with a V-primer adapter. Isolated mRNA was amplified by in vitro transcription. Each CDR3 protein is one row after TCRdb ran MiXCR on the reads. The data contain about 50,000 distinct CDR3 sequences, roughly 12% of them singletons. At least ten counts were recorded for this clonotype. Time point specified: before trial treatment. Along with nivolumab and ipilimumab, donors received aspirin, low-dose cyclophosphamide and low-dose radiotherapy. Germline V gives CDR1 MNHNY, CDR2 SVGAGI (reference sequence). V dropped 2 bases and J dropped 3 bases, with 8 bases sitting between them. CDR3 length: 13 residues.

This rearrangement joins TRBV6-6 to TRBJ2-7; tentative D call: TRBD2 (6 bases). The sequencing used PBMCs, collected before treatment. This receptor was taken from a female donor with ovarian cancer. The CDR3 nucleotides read TGTGCCAGCAGTTACGGACTACACTACGAGCAGTACTTC. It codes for CASSYGLHYEQYF.